The T cell receptor (beta chain) described here comes from a study of blood T cell repertoires in COVID-19. Study at large: The origin of the acute and convalescent COVID-19 samples was the United States, Italy and Spain. Sources were T cells, B-cell-depleted T cells, or PBMCs; the material itself was cDNA or gDNA.

The CDR3 covers 19 residues. Per germline, CDR1 LGHDT and CDR2 YNNKEL (reference sequence). Trimming took off 5 bases at V and 4 bases at J, with 29 bases between the two ends. Clones were sequenced by immunoSEQ multiplex PCR, and TCRdb holds only the in-frame ones, with some missing. The sample includes some 290,000 clones, about 90% of them seen just once. Cohort placement rested on clinical history that participants reported themselves. The receptor was isolated from a woman aged 25 to 39 who had recovered from COVID-19. Sequencing was carried out using PBMCs or T cells enriched from blood (not recorded which). The chain carries TRBV3-1 (or the pseudogene TRBV3-2) and TRBJ1-1; D is undetermined. The CDR3 DNA sequence: TGTGCCAGCAGCTCGTGCTCGTATACACCTCAGGATTTGGCCACTGAAGCTTTCTTT. Residues: CASSSCSYTPQDLATEAFF.